The 13 T cell receptor beta chains below were found in one sample sequenced in a study of T cell responses to AZD1222 COVID-19 vaccine (dated by TCRdb to the early 2020s). The library relied on the immunoSEQ multiplex PCR assay. This is the immuneACCESS table as TCRdb keeps it, with only in-frame sequences that have V and J called. A part of the clones is gone; compared with another copy, unresolved V genes explain less than half, and the rest is unexplained. This sample lists under 150,000 clones; 85% to 95% were detected once. Approximately 5% of the sample is held by the ten biggest clonotypes. Reading the label with the study, this specimen's time point is: baseline before first vaccination. This specimen was peripheral blood, taken on day 0 of AZD1222 vaccination. The receptor source for this set is an adult in good health.

The chain couples TRBV4-1 to TRBJ2-7, with D unclear. Germline CDR1 reads MGHRA; CDR2 reads YSYEKL. The CDR3 is 13 residues long. V lost 1 base to trimming and J lost 2 bases, with 6 bases between them. CDR3 bases: TGCGCCAGCAGCCAAGTTCACGCCTACGAGCAGTACTTC. It specifies CASSQVHAYEQYF.

This clone was counted once. This chain connects TRBV7-2 to TRBJ2-3, with 8 nucleotides matching TRBD2. This CDR3 comprises 14 residues. V shed 5 bases and J 4 bases; nucleotides not matched to a gene: 5. Germline CDR1 reads SGHTA; CDR2 reads FQGNSA. CDR3 sequence (DNA): TGTGCCAGCAGCGTCACGGGGGGGGCAGATACGCAGTATTTT. Protein sequence: CASSVTGGADTQYF.

The chain employs TRBV7-8 and TRBJ1-2, with D unresolved. The CDR3 totals 15 residues. V was clipped by 3 bases and J by 1 base, with 12 bases between them. CDR1 and CDR2 (germline): SGHVS, FQNEAQ. CDR3 region: CASSFSASNNYGYTF. In DNA, the CDR3 is TGTGCCAGCAGCTTCTCCGCCTCTAATAACTATGGCTACACCTTC.

This clone showed up just a few times. V gene TRBV2 combines with J gene TRBJ2-7, with D perhaps matching TRBD1 (6 bases). Trimming cost V 6 bases and J 0 bases, with 9 bases left between them. CDR3 length: 13 residues. Looked up from germline, CDR1 is SNHLY and CDR2 is FYNNEI. The CDR3 region is CASRVQGSYEQYF. In DNA form, the CDR3 reads TGTGCCAGCAGAGTACAGGGCTCCTACGAGCAGTACTTC.

The chain carries TRBV5-1 and TRBJ1-4; D perhaps matches TRBD1 (5 bases). Per the germline V gene, CDR1 is SGHRS and CDR2 is YFSETQ. Trimming left V 4 bases short and J 7 bases short, with 17 bases between. The CDR3 loop spans 15 amino acids. Written as DNA, the CDR3 is TGCGCCAGCAGCCCCCGGGGCGGGTCAAGTGAAAAACTGTTTTTT. As protein: CASSPRGGSSEKLFF.

The chain has TRBV5-8 and TRBJ2-1; the D is unclear. This CDR3 is built from 14 residues. V was clipped by 0 bases and J by 3 bases, with 7 bases between them. Germline V gene lookup returns CDR1 SGHTS and CDR2 YDEGEE. The CDR3 coding sequence is TGTGCCAGCAGCTTGGAACTCAACTACAATGAGCAGTTCTTC. Translation: CASSLELNYNEQFF.

The rearrangement links TRBV5-1 to TRBJ2-3; D remains ambiguous. Germline assignment: CDR1 SGHRS and CDR2 YFSETQ. Trimming stripped 2 bases from V and 6 bases from J, with 13 bases between. The CDR3 is 14 amino acids. CDR3 DNA sequence: TGCGCCAGCAGCTTTTCTAGGGTAACGGATACGCAGTATTTT. It is translated as CASSFSRVTDTQYF. Based on the CDR3 plus reference TRBV5-1 and TRBJ2-3, the full variable domain is KAGVTQTPRYLIKTRGQQVTLSCSPISGHRSVSWYQQTPGQGLQFLFEYFSETQRNKGNFPGRFSGRQFSNSRSEMNVSTLELGDSALYLCASSFSRVTDTQYFGPGTRLTVL.

V is TRBV3-1 (or the pseudogene TRBV3-2) and J is TRBJ2-7, with TRBD1 identical over 11 bases. The CDR3 length is 16 residues. CDR1 and CDR2 from the germline V gene are LGHDT and YNNKEL (reference sequence). Trimming took 1 base from V and 7 from J; bases not matched to a gene: 9. CDR3 region: CASSQGTGGAPGEQYF. Here the CDR3 DNA reads TGTGCCAGCAGCCAAGGGACAGGGGGCGCCCCCGGGGAGCAGTACTTC.

The rearrangement uses TRBV19 and TRBJ2-1; 12 nucleotides line up with TRBD2. The germline V gene has CDR1 LNHDA and CDR2 SQIVND (reference sequence). The CDR3 spans 16 residues. V was pared by 0 bases and J by 7 bases, with 4 bases of the junction left unmatched. Here the CDR3 reads CASSIESSGRANEQFF. The CDR3 DNA reads TGTGCCAGTAGTATAGAGTCTAGCGGGAGGGCTAATGAGCAGTTCTTC. Full variable domain (rest looked up from reference TRBV19 and TRBJ2-1): DGGITQSPKYLFRKEGQNVTLSCEQNLNHDAMYWYRQDPGQGLRLIYYSQIVNDFQKGDIAEGYSVSREKKESFPLTVTSAQKNPTAFYLCASSIESSGRANEQFFGPGTRLTVL.

The CDR3 spells CASSISGGPYEQYF. CDR3 in DNA: TGTGCCAGCAGCATTAGCGGGGGGCCCTACGAGCAGTACTTC. The J gene is TRBJ2-7, the V gene TRBV7-2, with 10 positions matching TRBD2. Germline V gene data show CDR1 as SGHTA and CDR2 as FQGNSA. V dropped 5 bases and J dropped 2; count of bases not matched to a gene: 3. The CDR3 spans 14 residues.

The gene calls are TRBV6-5 and TRBJ2-3; D unclear. The length of the CDR3 is 16 residues. V dropped 3 bases and J dropped 2 bases, with 15 bases sitting between them. The V gene's germline CDR1 is MNHEY and CDR2 SVGAGI. CDR3 nucleotide sequence: TGTGCCAGCAGTTATTTAACGGCGGCGTTCACAGATACGCAGTATTTT. This sequence encodes CASSYLTAAFTDTQYF.

This clone was seen a handful of times. The V gene is TRBV7-9, the J gene TRBJ1-5; the D gene is possibly TRBD1 (5 bases). The germline V and J ends were trimmed by 5 bases and 7 bases, with 21 bases remaining between them. The CDR3 is 16 amino acids. Germline V CDR1 and CDR2: SEHNR, FQNEAQ (reference sequence). The CDR3 nucleotides are TGTGCCAGCAGCCCCGACAGTGTCCCTGCATGGCAGCCCCAGCATTTT. It encodes CASSPDSVPAWQPQHF.

The chain employs TRBV3-1 (or the pseudogene TRBV3-2) and TRBJ2-5, with D possibly TRBD1 on 6 matching bases. The length of the CDR3 is 13 residues. V shed 2 bases and J shed 4 bases, with 8 bases lying between them. Germline V gene data show CDR1 as LGHDT and CDR2 as YNNKEL (reference sequence). The CDR3 reads CASSQSRGETQYF. CDR3 nucleotide sequence: TGTGCCAGCAGCCAATCCAGGGGAGAGACCCAGTACTTC.